Presented here are 6 T cell receptor beta chains from one specimen sequenced in a study of spatial heterogeneity in lung cancer. Study-wide results and caveats: Counts that tracked tumor mutation counts were those of expanded intratumoral alpha and beta TCRs.

Their target antigens are unknown. TCRdb re-analysed the 5' RACE reads in MiXCR, keeping a single row per CDR3 protein. Of 15,000 to 20,000 distinct CDR3 sequences in the sample, around 6.5% were seen once. Stated time point: sample taken at primary tumor resection. The sample was lung tumor tissue, taken at surgery. The receptors here all came from a female donor with early-stage non-small cell lung cancer.

This clonotype was seen only a few times. V usage is TRBV5-4 and J usage is TRBJ2-4; 8 bases line up with TRBD1. The CDR3 contains 14 residues. Trimming at V came to 3 bases and at J to 6 bases, leaving 5 bases not matched to a gene. In germline, CDR1 is SGHNT, CDR2 YYREEE (reference sequence). CDR3 sequence reads: CASSSPGQANIQYF. For the CDR3, the DNA is TGTGCCAGCAGCTCTCCGGGACAGGCAAACATTCAGTACTTC.

This clonotype was found many times. The chain links TRBV7-2 to TRBJ1-2, with a tentative D call TRBD1 (5 bases). CDR1 is SGHTA, CDR2 FQGNSA, per germline. This CDR3 is 14 amino acids long. Trimming left V 2 bases short and J 8 bases short, with 15 bases between. The CDR3 protein is CASSLLATVSGYTF. The CDR3 DNA follows: TGTGCCAGCAGCTTACTTGCGACAGTTAGCGGCTACACCTTC.

The CDR3 is CASSHRDRVAFF. As DNA, the CDR3 is TGTGCCAGCAGCCACCGGGACAGGGTCGCTTTCTTT. This chain connects TRBV7-9 to TRBJ1-1; the match to TRBD1 covers 9 bases. J lost 11 bases, V lost 5 bases, and 6 bases had no gene match. Germline loops: CDR1 SEHNR, CDR2 FQNEAQ (reference sequence). The CDR3 has 12 amino acids.

This clonotype was found a few times. This rearrangement joins TRBV5-6 to TRBJ2-7; perhaps D is TRBD1 or TRBD2 (5 bases each). V was trimmed by 4 bases and J by 7 bases, leaving 15 bases between them. CDR1 and CDR2 from the germline V gene are SGHDT and YYEEEE. The CDR3 has 13 residues. CDR3 bases: TGTGCCAGCAGCCGACCGGGGCGCCCTGAGCAGTACTTC. Protein sequence: CASSRPGRPEQYF.

In this sample, this clonotype turned up many times. The chain links TRBV6-2 or TRBV6-3 to TRBJ1-3; D is perhaps TRBD1 (5 bases). The CDR3 totals 14 residues. With 2 bases removed from V and 4 bases from J, the gap between germline ends came to 9 bases. The germline V gene has CDR1 MNHEY and CDR2 SVGEGT. The CDR3 loop is CASSYRTRGNTIYF. Here the CDR3 DNA reads TGTGCCAGCAGTTACCGGACACGCGGAAACACCATATATTTT.

There are a few counts of this clonotype. J is TRBJ2-7 and V is TRBV5-4; 8 nucleotides line up with TRBD2. CDR3 length equals 15 residues. The junction had 17 bases not matched to a gene; V was cut back by 6 bases and J by 9 bases. The V gene's germline CDR1 is SGHNT and CDR2 YYREEE (reference sequence). CDR3 amino acids: CASTVWDRREVVQYF. The CDR3 DNA is TGTGCCAGCACGGTCTGGGACCGGCGGGAGGTCGTGCAGTACTTC.